The entry below gives a single T cell receptor beta chain sequence along with its context. Germline lookup yields CDR1 SNHLY and CDR2 FYNNEI. Trimming took 7 bases from V and 0 from J, leaving 13 bases between them. CDR3 size: 16 residues. Repertoires were generated with immunoSEQ multiplex PCR, while TCRdb's copy carries only in-frame clones and drops some. The table records some 80,000 clones, around 84% of them present only once. This entry belongs to a study of blood T cell repertoires in COVID-19. Material for sequencing was peripheral blood. The J gene is TRBJ2-6, the V gene TRBV2; D is unresolved. The receptor was isolated from a woman aged 45-59 years with acute or convalescent COVID-19. The CDR3 DNA reads TGTGCCAGCATCGGCAGGTACAGCTCTGGGGCCAACGTCCTGACTTTC. Its protein is CASIGRYSSGANVLTF.